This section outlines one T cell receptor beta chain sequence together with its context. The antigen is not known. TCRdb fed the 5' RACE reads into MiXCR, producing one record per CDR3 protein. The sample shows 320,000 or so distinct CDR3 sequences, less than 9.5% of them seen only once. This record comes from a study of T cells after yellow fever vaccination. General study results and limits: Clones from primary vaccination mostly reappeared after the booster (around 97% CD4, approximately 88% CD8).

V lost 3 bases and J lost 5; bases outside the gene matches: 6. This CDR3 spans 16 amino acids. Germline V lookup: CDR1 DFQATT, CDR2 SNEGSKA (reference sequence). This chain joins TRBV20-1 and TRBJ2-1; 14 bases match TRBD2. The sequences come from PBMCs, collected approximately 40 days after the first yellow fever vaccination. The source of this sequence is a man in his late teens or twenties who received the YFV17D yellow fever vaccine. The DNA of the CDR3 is TGCAGTGCTAGCAGACTAGCGGGGGGGCGGCACAATGAGCAGTTCTTC. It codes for CSASRLAGGRHNEQFF.